What follows describes a single T cell receptor beta chain. These data belong to a study of type 1 and type 2 diabetes patients. Looking at the study overall: Participants included type 1 and type 2 diabetes patients plus nondiabetic controls.

The PCR template was genomic DNA. Multiplex PCR with 30 forward and 13 reverse primers amplified the TCR beta CDR3. A single record per CDR3 protein comes from TCRdb applying MiXCR to the multiplex PCR reads. The data hold more than 250,000 distinct CDR3 sequences, with around 50% observed a single time. Donors had no other autoimmune disease or infection in four weeks. From germline, CDR1 is SGHTA and CDR2 FQGNSA. V was clipped by 6 bases and J by 2 bases, with 17 bases between them. The CDR3 extends over 16 amino acids. This TCR was sampled from a man younger than 30 with type 2 diabetes. The chain couples TRBV7-2 to TRBJ1-5, with a weak D call TRBD1 (6 bases). Specimen: peripheral blood mononuclear cells (PBMCs). In DNA, the CDR3 is TGTGCCAGCAGTTTATGGACAGTCGGTGGCAATCAGCCCCAGCATTTT. This translates into CASSLWTVGGNQPQHF.